The 9 T cell receptor beta chains below were found in one sample sequenced in a study of Graves' ophthalmopathy and Graves' hyperthyroidism. The TCR beta CDR3 regions underwent amplification from RNA transcripts. First-round RT-PCR employed HTBI primers, with a second-round multiplex PCR after it. One entry per CDR3 protein, called by TCRdb with MiXCR from the multiplex PCR reads. Of fewer than 650,000 distinct CDR3 sequences listed, about 20% are singletons. The source material was peripheral blood. The receptor source for this set is a woman aged 18-29 years with stable Graves' hyperthyroidism. Some clones in this sample may be carry-over from other donors' samples.

J is TRBJ2-7 and V is TRBV14; 7 bases agree with TRBD1. There are 14 residues in the CDR3. Germline V lookup: CDR1 SGHDN, CDR2 FVKESK. With 5 bases clipped from V and 7 bases from J, the junction kept 11 bases outside the gene matches. The CDR3 region is CASSVNRGSREQYF. CDR3 DNA: TGTGCCAGCAGCGTTAACAGGGGCTCAAGGGAGCAGTACTTC.

This clonotype appeared many times. This chain connects TRBV6-1 to TRBJ1-1; 7 bases align to TRBD1. Germline CDR1 is MNHNS and CDR2 is SASEGT. The length of the CDR3 is 14 residues. Trimming at V came to 6 bases and at J to 0 bases, leaving 4 bases not matched to a gene. This chain's CDR3 is CASRGTEMNTEAFF. DNA for the CDR3: TGTGCCAGCAGGGGGACAGAGATGAACACTGAAGCTTTCTTT.

This chain uses TRBV5-1 with TRBJ2-5; tentative D call: TRBD2 (6 bases). V was cut by 4 bases and J by 4 bases, with 11 bases left in between. The CDR3 covers 13 residues. Germline V gene data show CDR1 as SGHRS and CDR2 as YFSETQ. This chain's CDR3 is CASSRGAGETQYF. As DNA, the CDR3 is TGCGCCAGCAGCCGCGGGGCAGGAGAGACCCAGTACTTC.

This clonotype was counted ten times or more. The junction does not match germline at one end; this may be a read error. The chain employs TRBV7-7 and TRBJ2-2; 11 nucleotides line up with TRBD2. Germline V gene lookup returns CDR1 SSHAT and CDR2 FNYEAQ (reference sequence). The length of the CDR3 is 17 residues. The CDR3 nucleotides are TGTGCTAGCAGCCTGGGACTAGCGGAGTGGGGCACCGGGGAGCTGTTTTTT. Its protein product is CASSLGLAEWGTGELFF.

As regards this clonotype: Germline is not matched at one junction end, which may reflect a read error. CDR3 DNA sequence: TGTGCCAGCAGCCGGTGGGGCGGTCACACTGAAGCTTGCTTT. Translation gives CASSRWGGHTEACF. The chain couples TRBV12-3 or TRBV12-4 to TRBJ1-1, with D perhaps TRBD1 (5 bases). This CDR3 is built from 14 residues.

This clonotype appeared many times. This sequence joins TRBV12-3 or TRBV12-4 and TRBJ2-4; no clear D. The CDR3 runs to 17 residues. Trimming stripped 3 bases from V and 1 base from J, with 16 bases between. The DNA for the CDR3 is TGTGCCAGCAGTTTCCTTCGCGGACCCACGGCCAAAAACATTCAGTACTTC. This codes for CASSFLRGPTAKNIQYF.

V usage is TRBV6-1 and J usage is TRBJ1-1, with 7 bases matching TRBD1. CDR3 length equals 16 residues. CDR1 and CDR2 (germline): MNHNS, SASEGT. V was pared by 4 bases and J by 4 bases, with 12 bases of the junction left unmatched. CDR3 nucleotides: TGTGCCAGCAGTGGAGTAGTACAGGGGTTTTTCACTGAAGCTTTCTTT. Protein product: CASSGVVQGFFTEAFF.

The rearrangement links TRBV28 to TRBJ1-6; TRBD1 matches 10 bases. The CDR3 length is 17 residues. V shed 4 bases and J 7 bases; nucleotides not matched to a gene: 10. Germline CDR1 MDHEN, CDR2 SYDVKM. Written as DNA, the CDR3 is TGTGCCAGCAGTTCCGGGACAGGGGAAGTTTGGAATTCACCCCTCCACTTT. It yields the protein CASSSGTGEVWNSPLHF.

The chain carries TRBV6-2 or TRBV6-3 and TRBJ1-1; D remains unclear. CDR1 and CDR2 (germline): MNHEY, SVGEGT. Trimming cost V 6 bases and J 3 bases, with 11 bases left between them. The length of the CDR3 is 13 residues. The CDR3 bases are TGTGCCAGCAGAGTCCAATCGGACACTGAAGCTTTCTTT. It encodes CASRVQSDTEAFF.